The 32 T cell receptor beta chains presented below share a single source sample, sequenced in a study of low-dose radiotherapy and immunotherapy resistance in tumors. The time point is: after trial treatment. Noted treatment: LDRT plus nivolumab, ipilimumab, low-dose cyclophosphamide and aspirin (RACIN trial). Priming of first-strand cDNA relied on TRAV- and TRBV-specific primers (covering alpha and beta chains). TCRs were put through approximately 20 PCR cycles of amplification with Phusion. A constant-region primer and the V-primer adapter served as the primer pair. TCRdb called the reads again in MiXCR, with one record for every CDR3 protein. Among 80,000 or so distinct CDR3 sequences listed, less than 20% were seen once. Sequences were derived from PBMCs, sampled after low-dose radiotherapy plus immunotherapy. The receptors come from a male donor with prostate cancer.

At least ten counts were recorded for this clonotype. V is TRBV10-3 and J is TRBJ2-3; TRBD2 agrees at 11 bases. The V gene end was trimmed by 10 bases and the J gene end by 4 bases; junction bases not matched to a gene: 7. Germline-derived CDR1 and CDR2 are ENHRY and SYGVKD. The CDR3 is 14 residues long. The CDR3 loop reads CATEPTSGADTQYF. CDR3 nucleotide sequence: TGTGCCACCGAACCGACTAGCGGGGCAGATACGCAGTATTTT.

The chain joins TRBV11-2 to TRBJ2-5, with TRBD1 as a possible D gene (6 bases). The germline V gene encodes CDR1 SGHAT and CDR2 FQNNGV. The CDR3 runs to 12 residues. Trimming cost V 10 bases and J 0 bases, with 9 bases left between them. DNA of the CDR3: TGTGCCACCGGACAGTACCAAGAGACCCAGTACTTC. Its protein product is CATGQYQETQYF.

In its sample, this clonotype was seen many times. The CDR3 DNA sequence: TGTGCCAGCAGCTTGAGTAATTATAATTCACCCCTCCACTTT. The encoded protein is CASSLSNYNSPLHF. This chain links TRBV7-2 with TRBJ1-6; D call uncertain. The CDR3 extends over 14 amino acids. V was trimmed by 3 bases and J by 4 bases, leaving 7 bases between them. From germline, CDR1 is SGHTA and CDR2 FQGNSA.

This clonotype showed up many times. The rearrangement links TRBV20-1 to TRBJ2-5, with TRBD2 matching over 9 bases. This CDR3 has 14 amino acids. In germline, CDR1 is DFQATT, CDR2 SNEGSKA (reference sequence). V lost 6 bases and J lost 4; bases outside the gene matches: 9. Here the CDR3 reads CSARRGGTSETQYF. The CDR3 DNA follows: TGCAGTGCCCGGCGGGGGGGGACATCAGAGACCCAGTACTTC.

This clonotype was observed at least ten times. CDR3 region: CASSKQGSTDTQYF. The CDR3 DNA reads TGTGCCAGCAGCAAACAGGGTAGCACAGATACGCAGTATTTT. This chain uses TRBV14 with TRBJ2-3, with a possible D match to TRBD1 (6 bases). V dropped 5 bases and J dropped 0 bases, with 9 bases sitting between them. Looked up from germline, CDR1 is SGHDN and CDR2 is FVKESK. This CDR3 contains 14 residues.

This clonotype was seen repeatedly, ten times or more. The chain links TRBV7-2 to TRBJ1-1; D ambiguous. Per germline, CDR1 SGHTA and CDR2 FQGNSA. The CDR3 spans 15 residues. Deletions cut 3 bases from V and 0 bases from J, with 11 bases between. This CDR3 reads CASSFLISMNTEAFF. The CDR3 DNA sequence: TGTGCCAGCAGCTTCCTGATATCTATGAACACTGAAGCTTTCTTT.

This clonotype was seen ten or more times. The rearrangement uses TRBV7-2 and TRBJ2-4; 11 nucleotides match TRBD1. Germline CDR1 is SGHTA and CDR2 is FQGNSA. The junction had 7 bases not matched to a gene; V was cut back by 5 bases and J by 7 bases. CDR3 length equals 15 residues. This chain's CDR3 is CASSPGQGVFNIQYF. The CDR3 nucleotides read TGTGCCAGCAGCCCGGGACAGGGGGTTTTTAACATTCAGTACTTC.

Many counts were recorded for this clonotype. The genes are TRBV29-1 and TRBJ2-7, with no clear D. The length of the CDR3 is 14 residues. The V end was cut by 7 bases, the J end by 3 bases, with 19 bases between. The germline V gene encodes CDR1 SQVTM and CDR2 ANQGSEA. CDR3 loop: CSAQTGNQLYEQYF. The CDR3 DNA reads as TGCAGCGCGCAGACCGGAAACCAACTCTACGAGCAGTACTTC.

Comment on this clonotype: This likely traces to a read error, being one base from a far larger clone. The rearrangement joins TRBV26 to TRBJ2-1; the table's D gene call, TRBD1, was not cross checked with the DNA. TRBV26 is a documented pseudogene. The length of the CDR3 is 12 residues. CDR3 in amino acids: CASSGTRSQPFF. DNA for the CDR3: TGTGCCAGCAGTGGGACAAGGTCCCAGCCGTTCTTC.

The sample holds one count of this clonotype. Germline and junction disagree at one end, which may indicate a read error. CDR3 sequence: CASSETSGAYSEQFF. CDR3 bases: TGTGCCAGTAGTGAGACTAGCGGGGCCTACAGTGAGCAGTTCTTC. The chain couples TRBV19 to TRBJ2-1, with TRBD2 matching over 11 bases. Germline CDR1 is LNHDA and CDR2 is SQIVND (reference sequence). The CDR3 is 15 residues long.

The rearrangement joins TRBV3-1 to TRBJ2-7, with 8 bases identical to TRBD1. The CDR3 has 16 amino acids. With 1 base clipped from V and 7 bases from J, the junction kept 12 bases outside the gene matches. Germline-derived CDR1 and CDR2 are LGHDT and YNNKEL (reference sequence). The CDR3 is CASSQAPGQAFGEQYF. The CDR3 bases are TGTGCCAGCAGCCAAGCCCCGGGACAGGCCTTTGGGGAGCAGTACTTC.

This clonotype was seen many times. This chain's CDR3 is CASTSQGANTGELFF. In DNA, the CDR3 is TGTGCCAGCACCAGTCAGGGGGCGAACACCGGGGAGCTGTTTTTT. The rearrangement uses TRBV28 and TRBJ2-2, with 7 bases that match TRBD1. The germline V gene encodes CDR1 MDHEN and CDR2 SYDVKM. The junction had 5 bases not matched to a gene; V was cut back by 7 bases and J by 0 bases. The CDR3 has 15 amino acids.

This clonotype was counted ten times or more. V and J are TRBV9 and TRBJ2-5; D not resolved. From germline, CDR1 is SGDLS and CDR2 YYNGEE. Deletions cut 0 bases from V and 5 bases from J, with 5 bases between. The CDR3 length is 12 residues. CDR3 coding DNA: TGTGCCAGCAGCGTAGACGGGGAGACCCAGTACTTC. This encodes CASSVDGETQYF. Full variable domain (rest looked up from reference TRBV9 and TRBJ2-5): DSGVTQTPKHLITATGQRVTLRCSPRSGDLSVYWYQQSLDQGLQFLIQYYNGEERAKGNILERFSAQQFPDLHSELNLSSLELGDSALYFCASSVDGETQYFGPGTRLLVL.

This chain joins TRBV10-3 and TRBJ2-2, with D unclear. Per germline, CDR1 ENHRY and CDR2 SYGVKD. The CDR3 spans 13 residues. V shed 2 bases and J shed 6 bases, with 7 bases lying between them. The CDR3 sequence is CAISEPSPGELFF. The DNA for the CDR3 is TGTGCCATCAGTGAGCCCAGCCCCGGGGAGCTGTTTTTT.

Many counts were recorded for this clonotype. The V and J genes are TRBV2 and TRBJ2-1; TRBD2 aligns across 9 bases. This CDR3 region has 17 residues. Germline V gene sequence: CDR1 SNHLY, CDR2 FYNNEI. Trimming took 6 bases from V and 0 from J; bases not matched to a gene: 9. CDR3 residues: CASSPRLAVSSYNEQFF. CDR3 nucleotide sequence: TGTGCCAGCAGCCCTCGACTAGCGGTTAGCTCCTACAATGAGCAGTTCTTC. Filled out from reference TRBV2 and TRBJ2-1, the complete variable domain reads EPEVTQTPSHQVTQMGQEVILRCVPISNHLYFYWYRQILGQKVEFLVSFYNNEISEKSEIFDDQFSVERPDGSNFTLKIRSTKLEDSAMYFCASSPRLAVSSYNEQFFGPGTRLTVL.

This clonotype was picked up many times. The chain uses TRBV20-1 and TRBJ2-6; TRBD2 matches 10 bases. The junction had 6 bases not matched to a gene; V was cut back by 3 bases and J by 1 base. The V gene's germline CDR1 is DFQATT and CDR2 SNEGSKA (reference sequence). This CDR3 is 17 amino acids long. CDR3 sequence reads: CSASYRAGGSGANVLTF. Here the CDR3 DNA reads TGCAGTGCTAGTTATCGAGCGGGAGGGTCTGGGGCCAACGTCCTGACTTTC.

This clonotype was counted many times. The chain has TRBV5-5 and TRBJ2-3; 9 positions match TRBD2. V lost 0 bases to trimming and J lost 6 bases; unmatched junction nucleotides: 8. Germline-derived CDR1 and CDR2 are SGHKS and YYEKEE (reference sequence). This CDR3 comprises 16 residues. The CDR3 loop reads CASSLAGREGRDTQYF. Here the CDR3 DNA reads TGTGCCAGCAGCTTGGCGGGGCGGGAGGGCCGGGATACGCAGTATTTT.

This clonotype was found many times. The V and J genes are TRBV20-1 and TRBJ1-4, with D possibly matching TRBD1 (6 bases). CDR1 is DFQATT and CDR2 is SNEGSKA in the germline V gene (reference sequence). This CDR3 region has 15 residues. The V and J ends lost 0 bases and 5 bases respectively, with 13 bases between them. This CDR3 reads CSARDQGRSNEKLFF. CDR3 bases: TGCAGTGCTAGAGATCAGGGGCGATCCAATGAAAAACTGTTTTTT.

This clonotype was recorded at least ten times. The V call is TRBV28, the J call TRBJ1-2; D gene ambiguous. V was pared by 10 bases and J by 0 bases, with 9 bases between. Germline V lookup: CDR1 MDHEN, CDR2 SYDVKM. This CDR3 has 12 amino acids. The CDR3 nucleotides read TGTGCCACAATCGGATCTAACTATGGCTACACCTTC. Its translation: CATIGSNYGYTF.

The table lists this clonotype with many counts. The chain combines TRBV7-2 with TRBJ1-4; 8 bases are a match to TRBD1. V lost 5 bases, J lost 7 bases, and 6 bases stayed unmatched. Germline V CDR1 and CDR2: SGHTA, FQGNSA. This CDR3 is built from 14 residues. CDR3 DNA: TGTGCCAGCAGCCCGGACAGGGACAGTGAAAAACTGTTTTTT. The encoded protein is CASSPDRDSEKLFF.

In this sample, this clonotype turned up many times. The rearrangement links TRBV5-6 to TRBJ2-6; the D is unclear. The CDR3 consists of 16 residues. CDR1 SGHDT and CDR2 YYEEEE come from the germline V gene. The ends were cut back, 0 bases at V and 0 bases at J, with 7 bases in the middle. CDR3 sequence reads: CASSLGSGSGANVLTF. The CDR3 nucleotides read TGTGCCAGCAGCTTGGGATCGGGCTCTGGGGCCAACGTCCTGACTTTC.

CDR3 sequence reads: CASSYASGRVRNEQFF. The CDR3 DNA reads as TGTGCCAGCAGTTACGCTAGCGGGAGGGTCAGAAATGAGCAGTTCTTC. The rearrangement links TRBV6-2 or TRBV6-3 to TRBJ2-1; 12 positions match TRBD2. Per the germline V gene, CDR1 is MNHEY and CDR2 is SVGEGT. This CDR3 spans 16 amino acids. Unmatched junction bases numbered 6, after V lost 2 bases and J lost 7 bases.

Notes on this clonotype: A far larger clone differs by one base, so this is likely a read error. CDR3 region: CASSHLVAFF. The CDR3, as DNA: TGTGCCAGCAGTCACCTAGTAGCTTTCTTT. The V call is TRBV26, the J call TRBJ1-1. TRBV26 is noted as a pseudogene. The CDR3 loop spans 10 amino acids.

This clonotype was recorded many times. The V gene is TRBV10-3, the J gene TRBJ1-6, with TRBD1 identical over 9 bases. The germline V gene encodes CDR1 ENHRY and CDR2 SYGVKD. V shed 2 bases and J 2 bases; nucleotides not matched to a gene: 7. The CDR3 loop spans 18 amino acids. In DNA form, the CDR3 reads TGTGCCATCAGTGAGCTTCGCACAGGGGGCACCTATAATTCACCCCTCCACTTT. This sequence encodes CAISELRTGGTYNSPLHF.

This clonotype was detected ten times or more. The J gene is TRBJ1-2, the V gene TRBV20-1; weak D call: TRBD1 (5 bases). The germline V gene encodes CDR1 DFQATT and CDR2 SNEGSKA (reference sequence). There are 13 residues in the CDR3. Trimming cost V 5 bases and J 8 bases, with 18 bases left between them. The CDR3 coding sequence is TGCAGTGCTGGGCCAGACGAGGGGTACGGCTACACCTTC. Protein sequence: CSAGPDEGYGYTF.

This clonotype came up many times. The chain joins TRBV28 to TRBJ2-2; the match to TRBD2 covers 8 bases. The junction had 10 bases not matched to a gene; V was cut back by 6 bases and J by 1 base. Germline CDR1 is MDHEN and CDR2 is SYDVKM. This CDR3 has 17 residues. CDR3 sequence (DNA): TGTGCCAGCAGACCTCGCCCGGGACTAGTGAACACCGGGGAGCTGTTTTTT. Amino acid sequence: CASRPRPGLVNTGELFF.

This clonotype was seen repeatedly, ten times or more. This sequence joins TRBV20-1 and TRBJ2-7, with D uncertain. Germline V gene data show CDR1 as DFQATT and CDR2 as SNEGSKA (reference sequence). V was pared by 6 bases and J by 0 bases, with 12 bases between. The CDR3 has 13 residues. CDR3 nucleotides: TGCAGTGCGGCCAGTAGCAGCTCCTACGAGCAGTACTTC. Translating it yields CSAASSSSYEQYF.

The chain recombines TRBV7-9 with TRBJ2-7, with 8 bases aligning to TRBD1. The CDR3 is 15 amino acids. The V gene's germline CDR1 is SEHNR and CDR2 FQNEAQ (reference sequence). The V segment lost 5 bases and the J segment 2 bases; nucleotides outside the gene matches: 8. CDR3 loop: CASSPRTGTTYEQYF. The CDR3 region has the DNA TGTGCCAGCAGCCCCCGGACAGGGACCACCTACGAGCAGTACTTC.

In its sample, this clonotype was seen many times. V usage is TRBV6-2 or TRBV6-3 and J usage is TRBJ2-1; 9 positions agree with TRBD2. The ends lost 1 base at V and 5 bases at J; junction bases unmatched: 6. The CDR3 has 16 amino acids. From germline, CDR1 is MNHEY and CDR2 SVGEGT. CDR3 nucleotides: TGTGCCAGCAGTTACTGGCCTAGCGGGAAAAACAATGAGCAGTTCTTC. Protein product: CASSYWPSGKNNEQFF.

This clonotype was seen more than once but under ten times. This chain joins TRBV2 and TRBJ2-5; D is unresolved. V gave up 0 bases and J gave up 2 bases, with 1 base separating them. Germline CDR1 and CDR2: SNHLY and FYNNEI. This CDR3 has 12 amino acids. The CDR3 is CASSEAQETQYF. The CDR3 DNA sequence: TGTGCCAGCAGTGAAGCGCAAGAGACCCAGTACTTC.

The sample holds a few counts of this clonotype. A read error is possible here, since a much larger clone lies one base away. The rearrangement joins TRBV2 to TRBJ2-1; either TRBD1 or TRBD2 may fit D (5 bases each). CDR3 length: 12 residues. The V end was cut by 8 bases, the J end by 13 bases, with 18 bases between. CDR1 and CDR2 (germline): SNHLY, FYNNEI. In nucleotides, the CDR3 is TGTGCCAGCTTCAGGGAGAAAGAGACCCAGTTCTTC. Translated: CASFREKETQFF.

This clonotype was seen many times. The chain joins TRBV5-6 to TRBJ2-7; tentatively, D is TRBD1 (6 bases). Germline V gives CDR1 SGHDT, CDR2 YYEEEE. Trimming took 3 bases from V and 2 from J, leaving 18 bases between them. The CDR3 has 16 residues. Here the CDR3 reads CASSSALQGRTYEQYF. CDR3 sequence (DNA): TGTGCCAGCAGCTCAGCCCTACAGGGCCGTACCTACGAGCAGTACTTC.